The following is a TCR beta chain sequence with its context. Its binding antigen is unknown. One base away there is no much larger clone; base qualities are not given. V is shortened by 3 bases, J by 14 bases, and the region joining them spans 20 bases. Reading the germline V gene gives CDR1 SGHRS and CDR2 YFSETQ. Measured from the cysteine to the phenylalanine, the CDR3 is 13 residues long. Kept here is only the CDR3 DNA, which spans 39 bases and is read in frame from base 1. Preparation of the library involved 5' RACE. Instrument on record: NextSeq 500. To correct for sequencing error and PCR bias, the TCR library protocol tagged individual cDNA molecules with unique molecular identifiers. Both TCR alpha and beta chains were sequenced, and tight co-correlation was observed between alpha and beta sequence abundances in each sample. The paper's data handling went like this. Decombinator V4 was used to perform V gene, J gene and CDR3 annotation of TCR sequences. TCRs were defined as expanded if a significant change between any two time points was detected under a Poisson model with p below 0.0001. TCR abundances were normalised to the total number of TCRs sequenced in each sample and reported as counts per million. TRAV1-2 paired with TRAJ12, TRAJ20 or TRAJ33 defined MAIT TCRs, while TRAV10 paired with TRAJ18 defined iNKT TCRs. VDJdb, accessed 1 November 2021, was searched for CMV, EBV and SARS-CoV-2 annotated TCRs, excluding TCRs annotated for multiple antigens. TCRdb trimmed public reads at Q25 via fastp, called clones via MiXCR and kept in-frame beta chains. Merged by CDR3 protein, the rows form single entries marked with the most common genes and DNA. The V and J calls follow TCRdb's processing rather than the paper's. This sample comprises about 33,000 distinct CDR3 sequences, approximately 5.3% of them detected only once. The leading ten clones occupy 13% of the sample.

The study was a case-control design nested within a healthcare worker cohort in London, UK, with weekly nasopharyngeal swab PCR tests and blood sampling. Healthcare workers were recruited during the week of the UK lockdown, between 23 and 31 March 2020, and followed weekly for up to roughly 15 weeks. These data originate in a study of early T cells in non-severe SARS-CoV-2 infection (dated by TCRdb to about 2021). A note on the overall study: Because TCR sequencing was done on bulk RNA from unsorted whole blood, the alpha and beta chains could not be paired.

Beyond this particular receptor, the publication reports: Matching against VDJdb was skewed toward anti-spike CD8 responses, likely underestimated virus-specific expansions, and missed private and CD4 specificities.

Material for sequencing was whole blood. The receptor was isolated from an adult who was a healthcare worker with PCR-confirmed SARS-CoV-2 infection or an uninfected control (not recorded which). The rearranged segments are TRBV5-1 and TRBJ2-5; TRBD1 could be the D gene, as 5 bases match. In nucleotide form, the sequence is TGCGCCAGCAGCTCGGAGACCAGGGCCTCTTTCTACTTC. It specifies CASSSETRASFYF.